This TCR beta chain was found in a study of cytomegalovirus exposure and HLA in healthy donors. Here immunoSEQ multiplex PCR was the method, and the copy in TCRdb shows in-frame clones only, minus some. The sample consists of approximately 160,000 clones, roughly 90% of them appearing once. Whole-study results and caveats: The TCR clusters that emerged in the first cohort tended, a later analysis found, to co-occur in the approximately 130 validation repertoires. Cytomegalovirus status, reportedly, was diagnosed with high specificity and sensitivity by the classifier. Cytomegalovirus-associated TCR beta chains were listed, numbering roughly 150.

V was shortened by 5 bases and J by 1 base, with 15 bases between the two germline ends. The CDR3 loop spans 15 amino acids. CDR1 is SEHNR, CDR2 FQNEAQ, per germline (reference sequence). On this clone itself: The target antigen is unknown.

The specimen sequenced was PBMCs. This clonotype was obtained from a woman aged 18-29 years in good health and CMV-seronegative. This chain links TRBV7-9 with TRBJ2-7; perhaps TRBD2 as D (5 bases). CDR3 DNA sequence: TGTGCCAGCAGCCTCAAGGGAGTAGGGTCCTACGAGCAGTACTTC. This gives the protein CASSLKGVGSYEQYF.